Detailed here is one TCR beta chain. The CDR3 is 15 amino acids. V lost 3 bases, J lost 4 bases, and 8 bases stayed unmatched. Germline CDR1 and CDR2: LNHDA and SQIVND (reference sequence). This sample stems from a study of control samples from healthy donors and cancer patients. Profiled with immunoSEQ multiplex PCR; TCRdb holds only in-frame clones, not every one. The sample comprises 130,000 to 150,000 clones, around nine tenths of which are singletons, and around 11% rests with the top ten. The sequence was collected from a young man in good health. The V gene is TRBV19, the J gene TRBJ2-7; TRBD1 agrees at 8 bases. Sequencing was performed on blood. CDR3 sequence (DNA): TGTGCCAGTAGTATCCCAGGGGGCGACGGTTACGAGCAGTACTTC. The encoded protein is CASSIPGGDGYEQYF.